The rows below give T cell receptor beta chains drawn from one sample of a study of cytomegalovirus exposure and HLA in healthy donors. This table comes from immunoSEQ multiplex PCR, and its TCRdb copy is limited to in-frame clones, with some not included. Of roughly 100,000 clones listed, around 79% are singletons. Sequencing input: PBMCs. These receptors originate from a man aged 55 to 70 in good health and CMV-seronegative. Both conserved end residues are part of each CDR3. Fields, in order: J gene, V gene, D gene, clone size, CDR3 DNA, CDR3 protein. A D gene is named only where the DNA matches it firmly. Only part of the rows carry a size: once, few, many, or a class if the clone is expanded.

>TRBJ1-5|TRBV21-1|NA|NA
TGTGCCAGCGGCGGAGGGTCGGATCAGCCCCAGCATTTT
CASGGGSDQPQHF
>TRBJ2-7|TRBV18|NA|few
TGTGCCAGCTCACCACAAACAGGGTACGGCGAGCAGTACTTC
CASSPQTGYGEQYF
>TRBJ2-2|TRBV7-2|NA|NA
TGTGCCAGCAGCGTTATTAGCACCGGGGAGCTGTTTTTT
CASSVISTGELFF
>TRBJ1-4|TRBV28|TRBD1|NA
TGTGCCAGCAGAAATCAGGGACAGTACAGCGAAAAACTGTTTTTT
CASRNQGQYSEKLFF
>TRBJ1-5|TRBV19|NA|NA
TGTGCCAGTAGTATATCTTACCGGGGTCAGCCCCAGCATTTT
CASSISYRGQPQHF
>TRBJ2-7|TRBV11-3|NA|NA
TGTGCCAGCAGCTTTGGGCAGAGTTCAGGCGAGCAGTACTTC
CASSFGQSSGEQYF
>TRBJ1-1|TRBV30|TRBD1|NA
TGTGCCTGGAGTGCTCAGGGGGTGGGAGCCCCGCTCTTT
CAWSAQGVGAPLF
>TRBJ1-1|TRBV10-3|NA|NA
TGTGCCATCAGTGACCCCGGACACTTGAACACTGAAGCTTTCTTT
CAISDPGHLNTEAFF
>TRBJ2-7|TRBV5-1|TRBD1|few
TGCGCCAGCAGCCCTCTGGCACGGACAGGCCAGGACGAGCAGTACTTC
CASSPLARTGQDEQYF
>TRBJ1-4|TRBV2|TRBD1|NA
TGTGCCAGCAGGGCCGGGACAGGGTCTCCTAATGAAAAACTGTTTTTT
CASRAGTGSPNEKLFF
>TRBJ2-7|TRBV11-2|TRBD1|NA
TGTGCCAGCAGCCCAGACAGGGGCTCCTACGAGCAGTACTTC
CASSPDRGSYEQYF
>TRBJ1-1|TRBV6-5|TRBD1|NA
TGTGCCAGCACTATAGAGGGGGCGAGAGAAGCTTTCTTT
CASTIEGAREAFF
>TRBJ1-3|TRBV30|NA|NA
TGTGCCTGGAGTCGGACGGGAAGCTCTGGAAACACCATATATTTT
CAWSRTGSSGNTIYF
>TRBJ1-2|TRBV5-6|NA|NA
TGTGCCAGCAGCTTACAGGGTCGGAGCTACACCTTC
CASSLQGRSYTF
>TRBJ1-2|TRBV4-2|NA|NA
TGTGCCAGCGCCCCGGGGGGTAACTATGGCTACACCTTC
CASAPGGNYGYTF
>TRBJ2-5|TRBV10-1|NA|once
TGCGCCAGCAGTGAGTCATTTTCGTACCAAGAGACCCAGTACTTC
CASSESFSYQETQYF
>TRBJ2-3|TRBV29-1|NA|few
TGCAGCGTTGAAGCTAAGTATTTT
CSVEAKYF
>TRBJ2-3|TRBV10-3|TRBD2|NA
TGTGCCATCAGTGAGAACGGCGGGGGGTACACAGATACGCAGTATTTT
CAISENGGGYTDTQYF
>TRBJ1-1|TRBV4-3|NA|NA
TGCGCCAGCAGCCAAGTGGACAGACTGAACACTGAAGATTTCTTT
CASSQVDRLNTEDFF
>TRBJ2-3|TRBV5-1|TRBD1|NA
TGCGCCAGCAGCGGAACGGGACAGGGAGCAGATACGCAGTATTTT
CASSGTGQGADTQYF
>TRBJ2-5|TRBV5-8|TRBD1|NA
TGTGCCAGCAGCGACGGGACAGGGCAAGAGACCCAGTACTTC
CASSDGTGQETQYF
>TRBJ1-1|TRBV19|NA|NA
TGTGCCAGTAGTATAGATTTGGCGAACACTGAAGCTTTCTTT
CASSIDLANTEAFF
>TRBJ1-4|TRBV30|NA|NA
TGTGCCTGGAGTGGGTGGGACATACGCGAAAAACTGTTTTTT
CAWSGWDIREKLFF
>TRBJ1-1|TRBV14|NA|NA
TGTGCCAGCAGCCTCACCATGAGCACTGAAGCTTTCTTT
CASSLTMSTEAFF
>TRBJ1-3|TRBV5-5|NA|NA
TGTGCCAGCAGCTCGACAGCAGGAAACACCATATATTTT
CASSSTAGNTIYF
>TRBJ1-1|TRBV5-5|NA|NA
TGTGCCAGCAGCTTACACCCCAACACTGAAGCTTTCTTT
CASSLHPNTEAFF
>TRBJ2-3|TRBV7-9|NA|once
TGTGCCAGCAGCTTAGGGGCGGGACGCACAGATACGCAGTATTTT
CASSLGAGRTDTQYF
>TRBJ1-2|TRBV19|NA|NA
TGTGCCAGTACACCCGGGGCAGGGGCCTATGGCTACACCTTC
CASTPGAGAYGYTF
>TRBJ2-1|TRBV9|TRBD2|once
TGTGCCAGCAGCGTAGCGGGAGGGTCCTACAATGAGCAGTTCTTC
CASSVAGGSYNEQFF
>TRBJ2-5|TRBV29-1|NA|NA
TGCAGCGTTGATGTTTGGGAGGCCCAGTACTTC
CSVDVWEAQYF
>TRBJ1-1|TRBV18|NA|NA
TGTGCCAGCTCGCAGGGTAGGAACACTGAAGCTTTCTTT
CASSQGRNTEAFF
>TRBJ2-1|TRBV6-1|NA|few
TGTGCCAGCACCAGGGTAGGGAATGAGCAGTTCTTC
CASTRVGNEQFF
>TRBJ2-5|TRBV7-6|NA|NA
TGTGCCAGCAACTTAGGGGCGGGCCGAAGGGAGACCCAGTACTTC
CASNLGAGRRETQYF
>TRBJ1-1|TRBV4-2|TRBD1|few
TGTGCCAGCAACAAACCTTCGACAGGGGCGGCTGAAGCTTTCTTT
CASNKPSTGAAEAFF
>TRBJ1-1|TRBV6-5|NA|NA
TGTGCCAGCCGATCTTCAGGGATCACTGAAGCTTTCTTT
CASRSSGITEAFF
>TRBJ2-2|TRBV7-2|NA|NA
TGTGCCAGCAGCTTAGGCGGTAGGAACGGGGAGCTGTTTTTT
CASSLGGRNGELFF
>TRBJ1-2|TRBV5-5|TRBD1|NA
TGTGCCAGCAGCCCAGGACAGGCTGGCTACACCTTC
CASSPGQAGYTF
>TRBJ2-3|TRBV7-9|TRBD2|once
TGTGCCAGCAGCGGGACTAGCGGGGGGGCGAGGGCAGATACGCAGTATTTT
CASSGTSGGARADTQYF
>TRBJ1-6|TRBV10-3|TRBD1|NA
TGTGCCATCAATCCGACAGGGGGACATTCACCCCTCCACTTT
CAINPTGGHSPLHF
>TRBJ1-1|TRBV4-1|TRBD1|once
TGCGCCAGCAGCCAAGGTAGGATCGGACAGGCTCGGTTGGGGACCACTGAAGCTTTCTTT
CASSQGRIGQARLGTTEAFF
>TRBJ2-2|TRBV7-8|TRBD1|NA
TGTGCCAGCAGCGTCCGGGACAGGGGAGCCGGGGAGCTGTTTTTT
CASSVRDRGAGELFF
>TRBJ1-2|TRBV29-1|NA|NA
TGCAGCGTTGAAGGGCAGGTCTATGGCTACACCTTC
CSVEGQVYGYTF
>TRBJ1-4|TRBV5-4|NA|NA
TGTGCCAGCAGCCAAGGACAGCTGCTCGGTAATGAAAAACTGTTTTTT
CASSQGQLLGNEKLFF
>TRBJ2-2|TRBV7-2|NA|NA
TGTGCCAGCAGCCCTCACGGCACCGGGGAGCTGTTTTTT
CASSPHGTGELFF
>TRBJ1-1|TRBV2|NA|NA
TGTGCCAGCAGTACAGCGGTGAACACTGAAGCTTTCTTT
CASSTAVNTEAFF
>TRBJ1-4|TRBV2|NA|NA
TGTGCCAGCAAGGGGGTAGATGAAAAACTGTTTTTT
CASKGVDEKLFF
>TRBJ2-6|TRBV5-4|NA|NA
TGTGCCAGCTCAGCCGGGATTTGGGCCTCTGGGGCCAACGTCCTGACTTTC
CASSAGIWASGANVLTF
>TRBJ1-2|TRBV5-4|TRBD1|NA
TGTGCCAGCAGCTTGGCGGGACAGGGTAGCTATGGCTACACCTTC
CASSLAGQGSYGYTF
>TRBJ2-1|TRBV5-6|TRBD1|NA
TGTGCCAGCAGCTGGACAGGGGGCTACAATGAGCAGTTCTTC
CASSWTGGYNEQFF
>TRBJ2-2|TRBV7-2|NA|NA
TGTGCCAGCAGCCTCAGACAGACGAACACCGGGGAGCTGTTTTTT
CASSLRQTNTGELFF
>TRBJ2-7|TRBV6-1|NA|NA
TGTGCCAGCAGTGTTCTCTTCGACTTACTAAACGGCGAGCAGTACTTC
CASSVLFDLLNGEQYF
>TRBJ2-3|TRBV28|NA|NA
TGTGCCAGCGGTGGAGCGAGGAGCACAGATACGCAGTATTTT
CASGGARSTDTQYF
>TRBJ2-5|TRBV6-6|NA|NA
TGTGCCAGCAGTTACTCCCAGCAAGAGACCCAGTACTTC
CASSYSQQETQYF